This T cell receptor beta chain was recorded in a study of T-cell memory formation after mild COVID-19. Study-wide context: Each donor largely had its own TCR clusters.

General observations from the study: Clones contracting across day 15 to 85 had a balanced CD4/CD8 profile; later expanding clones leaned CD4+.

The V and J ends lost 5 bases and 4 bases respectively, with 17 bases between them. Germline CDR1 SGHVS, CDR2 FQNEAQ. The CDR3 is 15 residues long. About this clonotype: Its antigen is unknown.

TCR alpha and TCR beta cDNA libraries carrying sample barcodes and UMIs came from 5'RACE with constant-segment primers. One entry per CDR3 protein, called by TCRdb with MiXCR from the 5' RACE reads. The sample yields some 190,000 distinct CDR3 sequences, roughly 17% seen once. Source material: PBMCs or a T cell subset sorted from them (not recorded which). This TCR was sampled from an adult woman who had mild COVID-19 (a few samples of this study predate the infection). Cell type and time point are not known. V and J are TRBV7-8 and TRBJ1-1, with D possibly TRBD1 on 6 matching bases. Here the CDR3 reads CASSPWTDWGTEAFF. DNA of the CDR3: TGTGCCAGCAGCCCGTGGACAGACTGGGGCACTGAAGCTTTCTTT.